The sequence of this T cell receptor beta chain was determined in a study of T cell responses to AZD1222 COVID-19 vaccine. Across the whole study: Pooling of second doses given at about 4 or about 12 weeks was done. The study's findings and limits: Unmutated variant regions reportedly attract nearly half of all spike-specific TCRs.

Profiled with immunoSEQ multiplex PCR; TCRdb holds only in-frame clones, not every one. The sample shows more than 90,000 clones, about 80% of them seen only once. With 4 bases removed from V and 6 bases from J, the gap between germline ends came to 15 bases. CDR3 length: 14 residues. The germline V gene has CDR1 SGDLS and CDR2 YYNGEE. Turning to this clone: Its antigen is unknown.

This chain joins TRBV9 and TRBJ2-3, with no clear D. Sample: peripheral blood, taken on day 0 of AZD1222 vaccination. The receptor was isolated from an adult in good health. The CDR3 DNA follows: TGTGCCAGCAGCAAACCGGACCCAGCGGATACGCAGTATTTT. Amino acids: CASSKPDPADTQYF.